This section outlines one T cell receptor (beta chain) sequence together with its context. V was cut by 0 bases and J by 3 bases, with 3 bases left in between. The CDR3 has 12 amino acids. Per the germline V gene, CDR1 is SEHNR and CDR2 is FQNEAQ (reference sequence). The data stem from a study of cytomegalovirus exposure and HLA in healthy donors. The PCR was carried out with 60 Vbeta primers and 13 Jbeta primers. Produced via immunoSEQ multiplex PCR; TCRdb's table is partial and in-frame only. The sample lists 150,000 to 200,000 clones, about 81% occurring once. The sequencing input was PBMCs. The clonotype originates from a woman in her twenties or thirties in good health and CMV-seronegative. The chain couples TRBV7-9 to TRBJ2-7; no reliable D call. The CDR3 here is CASSLAYYEQYF. The DNA of the CDR3 is TGTGCCAGCAGCTTAGCCTACTACGAGCAGTACTTC.